This T cell receptor (beta chain) is from a study of cytomegalovirus exposure and HLA in healthy donors. Study results and caveats: About 87% or about 30% of the time was how often most TCR beta V segments were productive, according to an earlier analysis. Listed as cytomegalovirus-associated were 164 TCR beta chains.

This clone appeared a single time. The antigen is unknown. Germline lookup yields CDR1 MGHRA and CDR2 YSYEKL. Trimming cost V 2 bases and J 6 bases; bases outside gene matches: 4. The CDR3 contains 16 residues. PCR used 60 Vbeta primers and 13 Jbeta primers. Sequenced by immunoSEQ multiplex PCR; TCRdb stores in-frame clones only, minus some. The table records 120,000 or so clones, 83% of them present only once. Material for sequencing was PBMCs. This chain uses TRBV4-1 with TRBJ2-1; 13 bases align to TRBD2. This TCR derives from a woman between 40 and 55 years old in good health and CMV-seropositive. For the CDR3, the DNA is TGCGCCAGCAGCCAACGGACTAGCGGGAGCCTCAATGAGCAGTTCTTC. Encoded protein: CASSQRTSGSLNEQFF.